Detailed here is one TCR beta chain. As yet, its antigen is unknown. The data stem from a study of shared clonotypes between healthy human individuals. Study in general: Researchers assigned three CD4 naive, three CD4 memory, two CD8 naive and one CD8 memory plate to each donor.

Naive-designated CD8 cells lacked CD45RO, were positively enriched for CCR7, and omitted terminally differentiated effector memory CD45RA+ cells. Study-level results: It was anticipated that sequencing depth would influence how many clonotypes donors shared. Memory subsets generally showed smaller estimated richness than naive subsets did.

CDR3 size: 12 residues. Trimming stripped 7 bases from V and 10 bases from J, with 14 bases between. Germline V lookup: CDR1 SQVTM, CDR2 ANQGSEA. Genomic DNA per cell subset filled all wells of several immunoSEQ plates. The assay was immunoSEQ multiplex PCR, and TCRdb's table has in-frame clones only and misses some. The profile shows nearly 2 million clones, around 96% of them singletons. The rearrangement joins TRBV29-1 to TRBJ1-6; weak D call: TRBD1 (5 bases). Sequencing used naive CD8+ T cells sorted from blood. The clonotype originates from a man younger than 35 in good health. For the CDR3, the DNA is TGCAGCGCCCCAGGACACCGGTCACCCCTCCACTTT. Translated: CSAPGHRSPLHF.